The present T cell receptor beta chain was sequenced within a study of T cell responses to AZD1222 COVID-19 vaccine. The germline V gene encodes CDR1 MDHEN and CDR2 SYDVKM. Trimming removed 4 bases from V and 8 bases from J, with 17 bases in between. This CDR3 is built from 14 residues. Sequenced by immunoSEQ multiplex PCR; TCRdb stores in-frame clones only, minus some. The data contain about 150,000 clones, around 90% of them singletons. The TCR originated in an adult in good health. The sample in question was peripheral blood, obtained on day 0 of AZD1222 vaccination. The chain joins TRBV28 to TRBJ1-1, with a weak D call TRBD1 (6 bases). As DNA, the CDR3 is TGTGCCAGCAGTTACCCGGACAGCCCGAGGGAAGCTTTCTTT. This gives the protein CASSYPDSPREAFF.